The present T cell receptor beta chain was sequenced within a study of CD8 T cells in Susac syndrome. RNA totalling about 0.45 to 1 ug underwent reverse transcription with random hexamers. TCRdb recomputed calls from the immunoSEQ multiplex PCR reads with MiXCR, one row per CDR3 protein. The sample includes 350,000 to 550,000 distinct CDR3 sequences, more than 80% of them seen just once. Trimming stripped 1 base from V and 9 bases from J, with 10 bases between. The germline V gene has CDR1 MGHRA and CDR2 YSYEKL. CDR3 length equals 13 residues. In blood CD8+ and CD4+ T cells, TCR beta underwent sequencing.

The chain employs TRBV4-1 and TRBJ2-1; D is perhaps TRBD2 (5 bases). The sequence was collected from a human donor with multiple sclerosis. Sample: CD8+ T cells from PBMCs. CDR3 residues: CASSQVSAAEQFF. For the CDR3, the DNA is TGCGCCAGCAGCCAAGTATCAGCGGCTGAGCAGTTCTTC.